This T cell receptor (beta chain) derives from a study of immune characterization of retroperitoneal liposarcoma (dated by TCRdb to between 2017 and 2020). Library creation used PCR. The data were produced on a NextSeq 500. TCRdb handled the public reads itself, with Q25 trimming in fastp and clone calling in MiXCR, and kept productive beta chains. Identical CDR3 proteins give one entry, which carries the most common genes and DNA. This sample holds 1,600 or so distinct CDR3 sequences; around 50% were observed only once. The biggest ten clones account for roughly 20% of the sample. From its cysteine to its phenylalanine, the CDR3 spans 15 amino acids. The sequence is cut down to CDR3 DNA, 45 bases in frame from base 1. Reading the germline V gene gives CDR1 SGHTA and CDR2 FQGNSA. The trim is 3 bases for V and 3 bases for J, with a gap of 12 bases between the germline ends. This clonotype is assessed as large (0.1 to 1%). The antigen this receptor binds is unknown. No much larger clone exists at a distance of one base, and base qualities are not known.

The source of this sequence is a female donor with retroperitoneal liposarcoma. The rearrangement combines TRBV7-2 with TRBJ2-4; TRBD2 is a possible D gene, resting on 6 matching bases. Material: tumor tissue. The CDR3 loop reads CASSFSGVVKNIQYF. In nucleotide form, the sequence is TGTGCCAGCAGCTTTTCGGGGGTGGTCAAAAACATTCAGTACTTC.